The rows below give T cell receptor beta chains drawn from one sample of a study of T cell repertoires in cytomegalovirus infection. TCRdb fed the reads into MiXCR, producing one record per CDR3 protein. The sample lists 150,000 to 200,000 distinct CDR3 sequences, about 28% seen once, with just over 30% in the top ten. Sequencing was carried out using PBMCs. All receptors come from a human donor in good health (CMV status not recorded). Some clones in this sample may be carry-over from other donors' samples. Both conserved end residues are part of each CDR3. The order of the fields is clone size, D gene, V gene, J gene, CDR3 protein, CDR3 DNA. The D gene is left open where the match is weak. Size is stated for part of the rows, as once, few or many counts, or as a class when the clone is expanded.

size: .; D: .; V: TRBV5-6; J: TRBJ2-7; CDR3: CASSPRGHPYEQYF; DNA: TGTGCCAGCAGCCCTCGGGGTCACCCCTACGAGCAGTACTTC
size: .; D: .; V: TRBV5-5; J: TRBJ2-1; CDR3: CATTSGTEYNEQFF; DNA: TGTGCCACCACCTCCGGGACCGAGTACAATGAGCAGTTCTTC
size: many; D: .; V: TRBV7-6; J: TRBJ1-6; CDR3: CASSPLTNSPLHF; DNA: TGTGCCAGCAGCCCTCTTACTAATTCACCCCTCCACTTT
size: .; D: .; V: TRBV7-1; J: TRBJ1-2; CDR3: CASSWITADYGYTF; DNA: TGTGCCAGCAGCTGGATAACCGCGGACTATGGCTACACCTTC
size: .; D: TRBD1; V: TRBV7-9; J: TRBJ1-1; CDR3: CTSSSQGENTEAFF; DNA: TGTACCAGCAGCTCACAGGGGGAGAACACTGAAGCTTTCTTT
size: few; D: .; V: TRBV5-1; J: TRBJ1-1; CDR3: CASSPIAGGNTEAFF; DNA: TGCGCCAGCAGCCCTATTGCGGGCGGGAACACTGAAGCTTTCTTT
size: .; D: TRBD2; V: TRBV29-1; J: TRBJ2-1; CDR3: CSVDGGEDEQFF; DNA: TGCAGCGTTGACGGGGGGGAGGATGAGCAGTTCTTC
size: .; D: .; V: TRBV11-2; J: TRBJ2-6; CDR3: CASSLGGANVLTF; DNA: TGTGCCAGCAGCCTTGGGGGGGCCAACGTCCTGACTTTC
size: few; D: .; V: TRBV7-2; J: TRBJ2-1; CDR3: CASSLVTANSYNEQFF; DNA: TGTGCCAGCAGCTTAGTTACGGCGAACTCGTACAATGAGCAGTTCTTC
size: many; D: TRBD1; V: TRBV14; J: TRBJ1-1; CDR3: CASSHFIQGVEAFF; DNA: TGTGCCAGCAGCCACTTCATTCAGGGGGTCGAAGCTTTCTTT
size: .; D: .; V: TRBV6-2/TRBV6-3; J: TRBJ2-7; CDR3: CASSYSSTYLGNEQYF; DNA: TGTGCCAGCAGTTACTCTTCCACCTACCTCGGGAACGAGCAGTACTTC
size: .; D: TRBD2; V: TRBV7-8; J: TRBJ2-7; CDR3: CASWPGTSGGPNYEQYF; DNA: TGTGCCAGCTGGCCGGGGACTAGCGGGGGGCCCAACTACGAGCAGTACTTC
size: few; D: .; V: TRBV7-2; J: TRBJ2-7; CDR3: CASSLQGTLVYEQYF; DNA: TGTGCCAGCAGCCTACAAGGAACACTCGTCTACGAGCAGTACTTC
size: many; D: TRBD1; V: TRBV12-5; J: TRBJ1-3; CDR3: CASGLGQRSGNTIYF; DNA: TGTGCTAGTGGTCTGGGACAGAGATCCGGAAACACCATATATTTT
size: .; D: TRBD1; V: TRBV6-6; J: TRBJ2-1; CDR3: CASWRDRGNNEQFF; DNA: TGTGCCAGCTGGCGGGACAGGGGTAACAATGAGCAGTTCTTC
size: .; D: .; V: TRBV29-1; J: TRBJ1-1; CDR3: CSVLPDKAGGANTEAFF; DNA: TGCAGCGTACTACCTGATAAAGCTGGGGGAGCGAACACTGAAGCTTTCTTT
size: .; D: TRBD2; V: TRBV7-9; J: TRBJ2-3; CDR3: CASSLTSGGPGDTQYF; DNA: TGTGCCAGCAGCTTAACCAGCGGGGGGCCCGGAGATACGCAGTATTTT
size: many; D: TRBD1; V: TRBV7-2; J: TRBJ1-2; CDR3: CASSHGQGSYGYTF; DNA: TGTGCCAGCAGCCATGGACAGGGGAGCTATGGCTACACCTTC
size: few; D: .; V: TRBV29-1; J: TRBJ2-6; CDR3: CSVALGSGANVLTF; DNA: TGCAGCGTTGCGCTGGGCTCTGGGGCCAACGTCCTGACTTTC
size: .; D: TRBD1; V: TRBV5-4; J: TRBJ2-3; CDR3: CASSLAGQGLDTQYF; DNA: TGTGCCAGCAGCTTGGCCGGACAGGGATTGGATACGCAGTATTTT
size: .; D: TRBD2; V: TRBV6-2/TRBV6-3; J: TRBJ2-7; CDR3: CASSWGLAAPTYEQYF; DNA: TGTGCCAGCAGTTGGGGACTAGCTGCGCCAACCTACGAGCAGTACTTC
size: .; D: .; V: TRBV29-1; J: TRBJ2-1; CDR3: CSVYEGIQSSYNEQFF; DNA: TGCAGCGTCTACGAGGGTATTCAGAGCTCCTACAATGAGCAGTTCTTC
size: few; D: .; V: TRBV6-2/TRBV6-3; J: TRBJ2-6; CDR3: CASSRGVSGANVLTF; DNA: TGTGCCAGCAGTCGCGGGGTCTCTGGGGCCAACGTCCTGACTTTC
size: few; D: TRBD1; V: TRBV6-5; J: TRBJ2-5; CDR3: CASSLGWQGVETQYF; DNA: TGTGCCAGCAGTTTGGGGTGGCAGGGGGTCGAGACCCAGTACTTC
size: few; D: .; V: TRBV7-2; J: TRBJ2-1; CDR3: CASSLAAGSTYNEQFF; DNA: TGTGCCAGCAGCCTCGCGGCGGGGAGTACCTACAATGAGCAGTTCTTC
size: .; D: .; V: TRBV7-9; J: TRBJ2-4; CDR3: CASRGDGKNIQYF; DNA: TGTGCCTCCCGAGGAGACGGCAAAAACATTCAGTACTTC
size: .; D: TRBD1; V: TRBV12-3/TRBV12-4; J: TRBJ2-7; CDR3: CASSLSTGNGEQYF; DNA: TGTGCCAGCAGTTTATCGACAGGGAATGGCGAGCAGTACTTC
size: .; D: TRBD1; V: TRBV5-1; J: TRBJ1-1; CDR3: CASSRGLITGGTEAFF; DNA: TGCGCCAGCAGCCGAGGGTTGATAACAGGGGGCACTGAAGCTTTCTTT
size: few; D: TRBD1; V: TRBV7-2; J: TRBJ2-2; CDR3: CASSRQGIGTGELFF; DNA: TGTGCCAGCAGCAGACAGGGAATTGGGACCGGGGAGCTGTTTTTT
size: few; D: .; V: TRBV7-9; J: TRBJ1-2; CDR3: CASSSPDTEPYGYTF; DNA: TGTGCCAGCAGCTCACCGGACACGGAACCCTATGGCTACACCTTC
size: many; D: .; V: TRBV7-2; J: TRBJ2-1; CDR3: CASSLPPNEQFF; DNA: TGTGCCAGCAGCTTGCCCCCCAATGAGCAGTTCTTC
size: .; D: .; V: TRBV7-2; J: TRBJ2-7; CDR3: CASSLLSQTSSYEQYF; DNA: TGTGCCAGCAGCTTACTTAGTCAGACCAGCTCCTACGAGCAGTACTTC
size: .; D: TRBD1; V: TRBV6-2/TRBV6-3; J: TRBJ2-3; CDR3: CASSSDRAAQYF; DNA: TGTGCCAGCAGTTCCGACAGGGCCGCGCAGTATTTT
size: .; D: .; V: TRBV29-1; J: TRBJ1-2; CDR3: CSVVWGADYGYTF; DNA: TGCAGCGTTGTTTGGGGGGCGGACTATGGCTACACCTTC
size: .; D: .; V: TRBV6-5; J: TRBJ1-6; CDR3: CASSYSGTLTPYNSPLHF; DNA: TGTGCCAGCAGTTACTCAGGGACACTTACTCCCTATAATTCACCCCTCCACTTT
size: few; D: TRBD1; V: TRBV7-2; J: TRBJ1-2; CDR3: CASSRPEGQGLEGYTF; DNA: TGTGCCAGCAGCCGGCCGGAGGGACAGGGGTTAGAAGGCTACACCTTC
size: many; D: .; V: TRBV6-1; J: TRBJ1-4; CDR3: CASSATGRDEKLFF; DNA: TGTGCCAGCAGTGCTACAGGGAGGGATGAAAAACTGTTTTTT